This section outlines one T cell receptor beta chain sequence together with its context. No antigen is known for it. Per-base quality was not reported, and no clone a single base away is much larger than it. This sample is drawn from a study of cytomegalovirus exposure and HLA in healthy donors (dated by TCRdb to the late 2010s). Broadly, across the study: A later analysis indicated that the 90 to 150 validation repertoires were generated on the platform also employed for the roughly 730 repertoires of the first cohort. The study was designed to test whether signatures of past pathogen exposure could be identified by cataloging public T cell receptors. In addition to the first cohort of around 670 subjects, a separate validation cohort of 120 different subjects was used. The study combined high-throughput TCR immunosequencing, statistical association of individual TCRs with disease status, and machine learning to predict cytomegalovirus infection status.

Reading from cysteine to phenylalanine, the CDR3 counts 14 amino acids. Only CDR3 DNA remains: 42 bases, in frame from the first base. For CDR1 and CDR2, the germline V gene (reference sequence) lists MNHEY and SMNVEV. Trimming at the junction amounts to 1 base on V and 1 base on J, and the germline ends lie 8 bases apart. The library was built by means of the immunoSEQ multiplex PCR assay. As for the original processing: A statistical classification framework was built for diagnosing cytomegalovirus status from the catalog of TCR beta chain sequences. TCRdb provides this immuneACCESS table in a form limited to in-frame rearrangements. Some clones are lacking; in checked studies, under half of them reflect an unresolved V gene, and why the rest are absent is not known. D and trimming come from the DNA, and the V and J calls and clone size come from that table. In this sample the table shows tens of thousands of clones, 95% to 98% of which occur a single time. The ten top clones hold 0.6% to 0.95% of the sample.

What the authors observed across the whole study: Most TCR sequences were seen in very few donors, while some public TCRs were found in many individuals. The classifier was reported to diagnose cytomegalovirus status with high specificity and sensitivity in both the original and validation cohorts. It was suggested by the authors that the approach could potentially be generalized to other disease states and immunological phenotypes. In vitro tests confirmed that three of the cytomegalovirus-associated TCR beta chains recognize cytomegalovirus antigens. A later analysis had no HLA typing for the validation cohort, so co-occurrence there was scored across all 110 or so repertoires. The study listed 150 to 200 TCR beta chains as associated with cytomegalovirus. Of the cluster scores, 85% to 95% were above 0 in a later analysis, which found that TCRs clustered in the first cohort also tended to co-occur in the 95 to 150 validation repertoires.

The donors were included in the validation cohort of 100 to 150 subjects, a group kept apart from the approximately 670-subject first cohort. Material: PBMCs. The source of this sequence is a man younger than 35 in good health and CMV-seronegative. Here the chain combines TRBV27 and TRBJ2-7; TRBD1 is a weak D gene call, 5 bases matching. The DNA sequence is given as TGTGCCAGCAGTTTATTCAGGGATTCCTACGAGCAGTACTTC. It translates as CASSLFRDSYEQYF.